A single sample is the source of the 27 T cell receptor beta chains below, sequenced in a study of blood T cells in healthy people across ages. Primed by a sample-barcoded 5' primer and a J-beta primer mix, a second PCR proceeded for roughly 7 to 12 cycles. TCRdb recomputed calls from the 5' RACE reads with MiXCR, one row per CDR3 protein. The data contain 800,000 or so distinct CDR3 sequences, about 25% of them singletons. These records were also assigned to another study, of T cells of mothers and their children.

Sequences were obtained from blood. These receptors were taken from a boy aged 5-17 years in good health.

This clonotype has only a few counts. The chain employs TRBV4-1 and TRBJ2-7, with D possibly TRBD1 on 5 matching bases. CDR1 and CDR2 (germline): MGHRA, YSYEKL. CDR3 length: 12 amino acids. V gave up 4 bases and J gave up 5 bases, with 9 bases separating them. CDR3 coding DNA: TGCGCCAGCAGCCCGTGGGGCCACGAGCAGTACTTC. Translation gives CASSPWGHEQYF.

This clonotype was seen only once. The chain combines TRBV4-3 with TRBJ1-6; D remains unclear. The CDR3 consists of 15 residues. CDR1 LGHNA and CDR2 YSLEER come from the germline V gene. V gave up 0 bases and J gave up 7 bases, with 10 bases separating them. CDR3 sequence: CASSQDWVSNSPLHF. CDR3 coding DNA: TGCGCCAGCAGCCAAGATTGGGTTAGCAATTCACCCCTCCACTTT.

The chain recombines TRBV29-1 with TRBJ2-1; 7 nucleotides match TRBD2. Germline CDR1 SQVTM, CDR2 ANQGSEA. This CDR3 is 14 amino acids long. V was pared by 3 bases and J by 6 bases, with 8 bases of the junction left unmatched. The CDR3 DNA is TGCAGCGTTGATATCGGACTAGTCTGCAATGAGCAGTTCTTC. Protein: CSVDIGLVCNEQFF.

The V call is TRBV28, the J call TRBJ2-6; 9 bases align to TRBD1. Germline V gene sequence: CDR1 MDHEN, CDR2 SYDVKM. This CDR3 is built from 15 residues. V dropped 5 bases and J dropped 4; count of bases not matched to a gene: 3. CDR3 residues: CASSGQGLGANVLTF. CDR3 nucleotides: TGTGCCAGCAGTGGACAGGGGTTAGGGGCCAACGTCCTGACTTTC.

This clonotype was counted a few times. V is TRBV7-9 and J is TRBJ2-5; 10 bases align to TRBD2. The J call may be in error: the DNA end matches TRBJ2-1 better. The germline V gene encodes CDR1 SEHNR and CDR2 FQNEAQ (reference sequence). This CDR3 contains 15 residues. The DNA for the CDR3 is TGTGCCAGCAGTAAGACGGGACTAGCGCTCGATGAGCAGTTCTTC. It is translated as CASSKTGLALDEQFF.

This clonotype turned up a few times. The chain has TRBV11-3 and TRBJ2-1, with TRBD2 identical over 8 bases. Germline V gene data show CDR1 as SGHNT and CDR2 as YENEEA. V was pared by 5 bases and J by 10 bases, with 13 bases of the junction left unmatched. The CDR3 is 15 amino acids. The CDR3 nucleotides are TGTGCCAGCAGCCATAATCCGGGAGGGCCGGGGGAGCAGTTCTTC. Its translation is CASSHNPGGPGEQFF.

J is TRBJ2-1 and V is TRBV27, with a possible D match to TRBD1 (6 bases). The CDR3 totals 14 residues. CDR1 and CDR2 from the germline V gene are MNHEY and SMNVEV (reference sequence). V gave up 3 bases and J gave up 8 bases, with 14 bases separating them. In DNA form, the CDR3 reads TGTGCCAGCAGTTTGGGATTCAGGGGTGATGAGCAGTTCTTC. Translating it yields CASSLGFRGDEQFF.

This clonotype was counted only a few times. The rearrangement links TRBV4-3 to TRBJ2-7; D not resolved. V was clipped by 0 bases and J by 3 bases, with 9 bases between them. Germline CDR1 reads LGHNA; CDR2 reads YSLEER. The CDR3 spans 14 residues. The CDR3 loop reads CASSQDLLNYEQYF. The CDR3 bases are TGCGCCAGCAGCCAAGATCTACTAAACTACGAGCAGTACTTC.

The chain carries TRBV4-3 and TRBJ2-7; unclear D gene. The CDR3 loop spans 15 amino acids. Trimming cost V 0 bases and J 1 base, with 10 bases left between them. Germline V gene sequence: CDR1 LGHNA, CDR2 YSLEER. CDR3 nucleotides: TGCGCCAGCAGCCAAGAAGTTGGCGGATCCTACGAGCAGTACTTC. Translated: CASSQEVGGSYEQYF.

The sample holds a few counts of this clonotype. The CDR3 spells CASSLDWGGFRYF. CDR3 coding DNA: TGTGCCAGCAGTTTAGATTGGGGGGGGTTCCGGTACTTC. The chain carries TRBV27 and TRBJ2-4, with 7 bases fitting TRBD2. This CDR3 is 13 amino acids long. Germline values: CDR1 MNHEY, CDR2 SMNVEV (reference sequence). With 2 bases clipped from V and 15 bases from J, the junction kept 10 bases outside the gene matches.

The chain carries TRBV20-1 and TRBJ2-5; 9 bases are shared with TRBD2. The CDR3 spans 17 residues. J gave up 2 bases and V 2 bases, and 12 bases lay outside the gene matches. Germline lookup yields CDR1 DFQATT and CDR2 SNEGSKA (reference sequence). CDR3 region: CSARPQGLAGGQETQYF. DNA for the CDR3: TGCAGTGCTAGACCACAAGGGCTGGCGGGGGGGCAAGAGACCCAGTACTTC.

V gene TRBV2 combines with J gene TRBJ2-7; 7 bases are shared with TRBD1. V lost 7 bases to trimming and J lost 3 bases; unmatched junction nucleotides: 6. The CDR3 extends over 13 amino acids. CDR1 is SNHLY and CDR2 is FYNNEI in the germline V gene. CDR3 nucleotides: TGTGCCAGCACTGGGACAGAGTACTACGAGCAGTACTTC. Its translation: CASTGTEYYEQYF.

This clonotype was observed a handful of times. The chain is built from TRBV28 and TRBJ1-1, with 9 bases lining up with TRBD1. Germline values: CDR1 MDHEN, CDR2 SYDVKM. Losses at the gene ends were 3 bases for V and 4 bases for J; bases not matched to a gene: 6. This CDR3 is built from 15 residues. CDR3 bases: TGTGCCAGCAGTTTTCTGACAGGGGGGATCACTGAAGCTTTCTTT. Translation: CASSFLTGGITEAFF.

The chain carries TRBV7-9 and TRBJ1-4, with D possibly matching TRBD1 (5 bases). The V gene's germline CDR1 is SEHNR and CDR2 FQNEAQ (reference sequence). The CDR3 contains 12 residues. V gave up 1 base and J gave up 10 bases, with 7 bases separating them. DNA for the CDR3: TGTGCCAGCAGCTTAGGGGGACCAAAACTGTTTTTT. This codes for CASSLGGPKLFF.

This clonotype appeared a few times. This chain joins TRBV4-1 and TRBJ1-2, with TRBD1 matching over 10 bases. With 0 bases clipped from V and 4 bases from J, the junction kept 8 bases outside the gene matches. Germline lookup yields CDR1 MGHRA and CDR2 YSYEKL. The CDR3 loop spans 17 amino acids. CDR3 sequence reads: CASSQEPRDRGGYGYTF. The CDR3 nucleotides read TGCGCCAGCAGCCAAGAACCACGGGACAGGGGCGGCTATGGCTACACCTTC.

This clonotype has at least ten counts. Germline and junction disagree at one end, which may indicate a read error. This rearrangement joins TRBV7-7 to TRBJ2-6, with TRBD2 matching over 8 bases. The CDR3 sequence is 15 residues long. Germline V gene data show CDR1 as SSHAT and CDR2 as FNYEAQ (reference sequence). In DNA form, the CDR3 reads TGTGCTAGCAGCGGTAGCGGGAACGGGGCCAACGTCCTGACTTTC. This encodes CASSGSGNGANVLTF.

This clonotype appeared a few times. This CDR3 is CSALSAGGGGYGYTF. CDR3 coding DNA: TGCAGCGCCTTATCCGCAGGGGGTGGTGGCTATGGCTACACCTTC. This chain links TRBV29-1 with TRBJ1-2; 7 bases align to TRBD1. The CDR3 is 15 amino acids. Trimming cost V 7 bases and J 4 bases; bases outside gene matches: 15. CDR1 and CDR2 from the germline V gene are SQVTM and ANQGSEA. The whole variable domain, filled in from reference TRBV29-1 and TRBJ1-2, reads SAVISQKPSRDICQRGTSLTIQCQVDSQVTMMFWYRQQPGQSLTLIATANQGSEATYESGFVIDKFPISRPNLTFSTLTVSNMSPEDSSIYLCSALSAGGGGYGYTFGSGTRLTVV.

This clonotype was detected only a few times. The chain couples TRBV9 to TRBJ2-1; TRBD1 matches 7 bases. The trim removed 4 bases at V and 8 bases at J, leaving 9 bases unmatched. Germline V gene data show CDR1 as SGDLS and CDR2 as YYNGEE. The CDR3 runs 14 residues. The CDR3, as DNA: TGTGCCAGCAGCTTCACAGACAGGGACGATGAGCAGTTCTTC. This gives the protein CASSFTDRDDEQFF.

The V call is TRBV7-9, the J call TRBJ1-1; tentative D call: TRBD1 (6 bases). The CDR3 length is 15 residues. Trimming shortened V by 2 bases and J by 6 bases, and 16 bases separated the two germline ends. Germline V gives CDR1 SEHNR, CDR2 FQNEAQ (reference sequence). The CDR3 region is CASSLSGGGSSEAFF. The CDR3 DNA is TGTGCCAGCAGCTTAAGTGGGGGCGGATCGTCTGAAGCTTTCTTT.

The gene calls are TRBV25-1 and TRBJ2-7; 9 bases align to TRBD1. The CDR3 is 12 residues long. Germline assignment: CDR1 MGHDK and CDR2 SYGVNS. The trim removed 11 bases at V and 4 bases at J, leaving 6 bases unmatched. The CDR3 region has the DNA TGTGCCGTACAGGGGGCTGGTTACGAGCAGTACTTC. Translation gives CAVQGAGYEQYF.

The V and J genes are TRBV7-8 and TRBJ2-7; TRBD1 aligns across 8 bases. The junction had 8 bases not matched to a gene; V was cut back by 5 bases and J by 2 bases. The CDR3 runs to 15 residues. CDR1 SGHVS and CDR2 FQNEAQ come from the germline V gene. CDR3 amino acids: CASSVGQGFAYEQYF. DNA of the CDR3: TGTGCCAGCAGCGTAGGACAGGGTTTCGCCTACGAGCAGTACTTC.

This clonotype was found a few times. The rearrangement joins TRBV4-2 to TRBJ2-7, with 7 nucleotides matching TRBD2. The CDR3 is 15 amino acids. Germline-derived CDR1 and CDR2 are LGHNA and YNFKEQ. V was clipped by 0 bases and J by 6 bases; unmatched bases: 8. The CDR3 sequence is CASSQEVSSGREQYF. The DNA for the CDR3 is TGTGCCAGCAGCCAAGAGGTGTCTAGCGGCCGCGAGCAGTACTTC.

The chain has TRBV7-9 and TRBJ2-7; no definite D call. This CDR3 has 14 amino acids. Trimming cost V 5 bases and J 5 bases, with 16 bases left between them. Looked up from germline, CDR1 is SEHNR and CDR2 is FQNEAQ (reference sequence). CDR3 in DNA: TGTGCCAGCAGCCCTAGTACGACTCCTCACGAGCAGTACTTC. Residues: CASSPSTTPHEQYF. Full variable domain (rest looked up from reference TRBV7-9 and TRBJ2-7): DTGVSQNPRHKITKRGQNVTFRCDPISEHNRLYWYRQTLGQGPEFLTYFQNEAQLEKSRLLSDRFSAERPKGSFSTLEIQRTEQGDSAMYLCASSPSTTPHEQYFGPGTRLTVT.

The table lists this clonotype with a few counts. This chain joins TRBV12-3 or TRBV12-4 and TRBJ2-2, with D possibly TRBD2 on 5 matching bases. The CDR3 is 13 amino acids. V lost 5 bases to trimming and J lost 6 bases, with 10 bases between them. The CDR3 spells CASSLDGAGELFF. For the CDR3, the DNA is TGTGCCAGCAGTCTGGACGGGGCCGGGGAGCTGTTTTTT.

The chain carries TRBV14 and TRBJ2-3; D unresolved. Per the germline V gene, CDR1 is SGHDN and CDR2 is FVKESK. Trimming pared 1 base from V and 11 bases from J, leaving 13 bases between. The CDR3 runs to 13 residues. CDR3 coding DNA: TGTGCCAGCAGCCAAGTTATATCCCCGATGCAGTATTTT. Encoded protein: CASSQVISPMQYF.

This clonotype was seen only a few times. The chain is built from TRBV5-1 and TRBJ2-5; D unclear. Germline V gene lookup returns CDR1 SGHRS and CDR2 YFSETQ. The CDR3 extends over 13 amino acids. Between the trimmed V and J ends, which lost 4 bases and 4 bases, there was a span of 11 bases. DNA of the CDR3: TGCGCCAGCAGCGGCCAGGTGGGAGAGACCCAGTACTTC. This gives the protein CASSGQVGETQYF.

The rearrangement links TRBV7-2 to TRBJ1-3, with D maybe TRBD1 (6 bases). There are 13 residues in the CDR3. CDR1 is SGHTA, CDR2 FQGNSA, per germline. V was pared by 4 bases and J by 4 bases, with 8 bases between. This chain's CDR3 is CASSSGEGNTIYF. The CDR3 DNA sequence: TGTGCCAGCAGCTCAGGGGAAGGAAACACCATATATTTT.